This T cell receptor beta chain was sequenced for a study of T cells in Graves' hyperthyroidism and ophthalmopathy. The overall study: Once the initial diagnosis was made, peripheral blood was obtained before any treatment.

Amplification of TCR beta CDR3 regions used RNA as the template. TCR CDR3 regions were first amplified by RT-PCR with HTBI primers. TCRdb independently ran MiXCR on the multiplex PCR reads; one entry per CDR3 protein. The sample has hundreds of thousands of distinct CDR3 sequences, approximately 14% seen once. The TCR comes from a young woman with Graves' hyperthyroidism. The sample comprised blood.

CDR3 sequence (DNA): TGTGCCAGCAGCCAAGGTGTCCGGACCTACTATGGCTACACCTTC. It translates to CASSQGVRTYYGYTF. J is TRBJ1-2 and V is TRBV9; D remains ambiguous. This CDR3 is 15 amino acids long. CDR1 SGDLS and CDR2 YYNGEE come from the germline V gene. Trimming shortened V by 4 bases and J by 3 bases, and 16 bases separated the two germline ends.